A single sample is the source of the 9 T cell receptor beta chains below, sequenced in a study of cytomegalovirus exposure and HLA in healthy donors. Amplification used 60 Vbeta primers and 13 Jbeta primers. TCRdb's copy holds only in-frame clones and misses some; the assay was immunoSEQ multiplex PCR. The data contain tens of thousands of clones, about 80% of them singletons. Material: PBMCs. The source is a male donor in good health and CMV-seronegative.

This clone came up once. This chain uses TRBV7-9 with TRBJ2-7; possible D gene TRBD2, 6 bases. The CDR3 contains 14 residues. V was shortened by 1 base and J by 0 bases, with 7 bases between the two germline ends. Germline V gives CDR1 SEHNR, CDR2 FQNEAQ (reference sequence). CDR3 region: CASSLVGGSYEQYF. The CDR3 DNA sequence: TGTGCCAGCAGCTTAGTGGGGGGCTCCTACGAGCAGTACTTC.

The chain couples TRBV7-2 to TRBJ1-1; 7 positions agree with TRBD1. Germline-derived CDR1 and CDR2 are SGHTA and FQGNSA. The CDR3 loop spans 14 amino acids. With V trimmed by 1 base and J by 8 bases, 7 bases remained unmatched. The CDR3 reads CASSLGQGSREAFF. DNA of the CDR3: TGTGCCAGCAGCTTAGGACAGGGTAGCCGCGAAGCTTTCTTT.

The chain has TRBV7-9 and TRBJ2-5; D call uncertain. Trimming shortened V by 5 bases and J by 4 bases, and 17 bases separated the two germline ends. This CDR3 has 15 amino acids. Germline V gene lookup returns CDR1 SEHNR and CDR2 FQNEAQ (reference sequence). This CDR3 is CASSPSFLERETQYF. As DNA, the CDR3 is TGTGCCAGCAGCCCGTCTTTCCTAGAGCGAGAGACCCAGTACTTC.

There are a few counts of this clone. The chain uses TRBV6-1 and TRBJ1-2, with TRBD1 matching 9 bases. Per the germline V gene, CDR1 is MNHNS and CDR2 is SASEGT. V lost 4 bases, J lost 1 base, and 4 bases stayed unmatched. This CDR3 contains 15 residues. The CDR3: CASSGGQGNNYGYTF. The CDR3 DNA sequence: TGTGCCAGCAGTGGGGGACAGGGAAATAACTATGGCTACACCTTC.

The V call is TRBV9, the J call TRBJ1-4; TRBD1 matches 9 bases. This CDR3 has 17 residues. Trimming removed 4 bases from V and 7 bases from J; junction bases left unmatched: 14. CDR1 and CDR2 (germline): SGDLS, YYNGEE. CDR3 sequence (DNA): TGTGCCAGCAGCCCCCGGACAGGGGAAGGTTGGGGTGAAAAACTGTTTTTT. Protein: CASSPRTGEGWGEKLFF.

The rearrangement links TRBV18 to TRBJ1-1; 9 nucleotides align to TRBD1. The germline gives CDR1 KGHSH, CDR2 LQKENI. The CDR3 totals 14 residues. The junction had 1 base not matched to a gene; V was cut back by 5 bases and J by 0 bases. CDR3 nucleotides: TGTGCCAGCTCAGGGACAGGGTTGAACACTGAAGCTTTCTTT. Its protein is CASSGTGLNTEAFF.

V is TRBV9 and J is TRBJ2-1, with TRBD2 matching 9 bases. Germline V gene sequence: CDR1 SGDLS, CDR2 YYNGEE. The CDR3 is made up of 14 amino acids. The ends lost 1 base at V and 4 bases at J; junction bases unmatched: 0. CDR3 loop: CASSVTSGYNEQFF. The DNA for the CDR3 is TGTGCCAGCAGCGTAACTAGCGGGTACAATGAGCAGTTCTTC.

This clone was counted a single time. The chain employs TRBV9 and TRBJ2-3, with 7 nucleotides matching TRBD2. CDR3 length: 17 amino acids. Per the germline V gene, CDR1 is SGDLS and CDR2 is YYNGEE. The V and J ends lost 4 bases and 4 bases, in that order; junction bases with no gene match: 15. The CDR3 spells CASSQPQTSRSSDTQYF. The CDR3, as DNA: TGTGCCAGCAGCCAACCCCAGACTAGCAGGTCTTCAGATACGCAGTATTTT.

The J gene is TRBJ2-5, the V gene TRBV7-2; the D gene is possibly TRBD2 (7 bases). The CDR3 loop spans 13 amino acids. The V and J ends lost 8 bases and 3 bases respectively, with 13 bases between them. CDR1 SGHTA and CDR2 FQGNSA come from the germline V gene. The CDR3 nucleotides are TGTGCCAGCCAGGGAGGGGGGGAAGAGACCCAGTACTTC. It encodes CASQGGGEETQYF.